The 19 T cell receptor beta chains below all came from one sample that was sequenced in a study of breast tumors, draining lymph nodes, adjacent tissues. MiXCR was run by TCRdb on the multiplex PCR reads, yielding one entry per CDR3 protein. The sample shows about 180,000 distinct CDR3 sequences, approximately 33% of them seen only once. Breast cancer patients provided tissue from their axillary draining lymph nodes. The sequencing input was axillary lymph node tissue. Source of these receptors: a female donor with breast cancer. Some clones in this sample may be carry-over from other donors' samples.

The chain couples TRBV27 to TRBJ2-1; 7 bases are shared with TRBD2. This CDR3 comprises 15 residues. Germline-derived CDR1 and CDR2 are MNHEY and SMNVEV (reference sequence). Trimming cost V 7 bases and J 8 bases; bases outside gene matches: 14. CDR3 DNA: TGTGCCAGCACCCAGGGAGGGAGGGCTAACGATGAGCAGTTCTTC. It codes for CASTQGGRANDEQFF.

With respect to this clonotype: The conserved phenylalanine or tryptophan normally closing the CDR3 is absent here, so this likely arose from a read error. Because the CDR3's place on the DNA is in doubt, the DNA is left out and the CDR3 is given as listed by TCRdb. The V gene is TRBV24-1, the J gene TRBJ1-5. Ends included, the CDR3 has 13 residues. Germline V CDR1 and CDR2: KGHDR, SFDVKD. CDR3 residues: CATSDGFNQPLHS.

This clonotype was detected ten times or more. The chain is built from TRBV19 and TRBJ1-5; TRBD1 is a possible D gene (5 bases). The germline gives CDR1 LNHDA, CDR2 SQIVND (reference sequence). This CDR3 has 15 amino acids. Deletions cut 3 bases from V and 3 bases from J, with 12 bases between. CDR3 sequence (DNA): TGTGCCAGTAGTATTTTTCAACAGGCCAATCAGCCCCAGCATTTT. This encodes CASSIFQQANQPQHF.

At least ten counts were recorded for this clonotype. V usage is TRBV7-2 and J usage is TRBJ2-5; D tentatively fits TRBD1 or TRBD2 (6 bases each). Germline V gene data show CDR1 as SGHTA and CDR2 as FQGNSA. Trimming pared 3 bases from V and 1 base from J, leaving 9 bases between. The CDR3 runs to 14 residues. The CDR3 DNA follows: TGTGCCAGCAGCTTTGGGGGGCCCCAAGAGACCCAGTACTTC. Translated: CASSFGGPQETQYF.

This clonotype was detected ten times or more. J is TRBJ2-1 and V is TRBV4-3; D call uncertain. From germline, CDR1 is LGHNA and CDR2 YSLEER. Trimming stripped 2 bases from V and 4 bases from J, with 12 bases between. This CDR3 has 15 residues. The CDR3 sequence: CASSQHAVEYNEQFF. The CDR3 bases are TGCGCCAGCAGCCAACACGCGGTGGAATACAATGAGCAGTTCTTC.

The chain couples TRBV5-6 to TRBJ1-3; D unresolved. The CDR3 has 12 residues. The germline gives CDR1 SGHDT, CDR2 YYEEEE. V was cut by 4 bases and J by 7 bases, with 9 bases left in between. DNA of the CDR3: TGTGCCAGCAGCGCAGGACTGAACACCATATATTTT. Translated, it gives CASSAGLNTIYF.

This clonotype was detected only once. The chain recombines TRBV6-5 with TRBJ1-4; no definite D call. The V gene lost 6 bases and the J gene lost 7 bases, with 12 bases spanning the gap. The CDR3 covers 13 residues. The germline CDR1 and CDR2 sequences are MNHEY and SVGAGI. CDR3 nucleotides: TGTGCCAGCAGCTCTAGCGGACTTGAAAAACTGTTTTTT. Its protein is CASSSSGLEKLFF.

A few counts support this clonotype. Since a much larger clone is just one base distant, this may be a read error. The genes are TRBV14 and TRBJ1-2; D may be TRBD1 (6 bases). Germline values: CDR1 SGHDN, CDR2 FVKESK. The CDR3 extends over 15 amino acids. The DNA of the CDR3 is TGTGCCAGCAGTCGAACAGGGTTTGGTAACTATGGCTCCACCTTC. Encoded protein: CASSRTGFGNYGSTF. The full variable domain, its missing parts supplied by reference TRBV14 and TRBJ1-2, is EAGVTQFPSHSVIEKGQTVTLRCDPISGHDNLYWYRRVMGKEIKFLLHFVKESKQDESGMPNNRFLAERTGGTYSTLKVQPAELEDSGVYFCASSRTGFGNYGSTFGSGTRLTVV.

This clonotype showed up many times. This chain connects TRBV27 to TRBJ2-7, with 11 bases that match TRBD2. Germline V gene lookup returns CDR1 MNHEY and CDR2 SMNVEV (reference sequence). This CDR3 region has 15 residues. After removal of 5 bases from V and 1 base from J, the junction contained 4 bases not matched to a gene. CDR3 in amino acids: CASSRGTSGSYEQYF. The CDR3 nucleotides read TGTGCCAGCAGTCGTGGGACTAGCGGATCCTACGAGCAGTACTTC.

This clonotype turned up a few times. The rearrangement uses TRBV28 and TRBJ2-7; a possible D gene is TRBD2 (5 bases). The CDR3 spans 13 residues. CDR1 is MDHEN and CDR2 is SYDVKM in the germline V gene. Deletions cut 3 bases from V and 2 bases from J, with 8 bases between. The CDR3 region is CASSLSGTYEQYF. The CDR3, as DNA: TGTGCCAGCAGTTTGTCCGGGACCTACGAGCAGTACTTC.

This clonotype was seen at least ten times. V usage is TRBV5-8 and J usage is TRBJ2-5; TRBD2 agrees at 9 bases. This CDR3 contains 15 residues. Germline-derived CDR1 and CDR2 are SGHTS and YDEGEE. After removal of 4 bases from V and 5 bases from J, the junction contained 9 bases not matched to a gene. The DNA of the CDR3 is TGTGCCAGCAGCGCCGCGGGGGGGAGAGGGGAGACCCAGTACTTC. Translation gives CASSAAGGRGETQYF.

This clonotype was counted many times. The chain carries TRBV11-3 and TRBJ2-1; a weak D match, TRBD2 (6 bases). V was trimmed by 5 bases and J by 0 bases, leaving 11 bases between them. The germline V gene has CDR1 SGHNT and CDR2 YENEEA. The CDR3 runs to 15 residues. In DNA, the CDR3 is TGTGCCAGCAGCCCGGACGGGAGCTCCTACAATGAGCAGTTCTTC. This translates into CASSPDGSSYNEQFF.

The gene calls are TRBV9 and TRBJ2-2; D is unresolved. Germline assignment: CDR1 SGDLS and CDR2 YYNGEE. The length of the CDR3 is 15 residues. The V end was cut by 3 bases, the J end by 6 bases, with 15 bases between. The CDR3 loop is CASSDENRVAGELFF. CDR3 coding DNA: TGTGCCAGCAGCGACGAAAACCGTGTCGCCGGGGAGCTGTTTTTT.

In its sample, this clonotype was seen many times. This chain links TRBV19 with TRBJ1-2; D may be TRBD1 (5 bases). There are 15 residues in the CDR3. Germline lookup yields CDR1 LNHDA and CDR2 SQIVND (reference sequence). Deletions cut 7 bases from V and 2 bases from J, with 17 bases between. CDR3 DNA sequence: TGTGCCAGTACTACTGGGAGGGACTCGAACTATGGCTACACCTTC. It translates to CASTTGRDSNYGYTF.

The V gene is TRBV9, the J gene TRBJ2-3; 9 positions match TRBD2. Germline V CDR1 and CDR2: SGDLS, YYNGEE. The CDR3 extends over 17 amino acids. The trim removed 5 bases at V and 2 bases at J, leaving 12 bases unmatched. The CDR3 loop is CASSPGIAGAPTDTQYF. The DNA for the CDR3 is TGTGCCAGCAGTCCGGGGATAGCGGGGGCGCCCACAGATACGCAGTATTTT.

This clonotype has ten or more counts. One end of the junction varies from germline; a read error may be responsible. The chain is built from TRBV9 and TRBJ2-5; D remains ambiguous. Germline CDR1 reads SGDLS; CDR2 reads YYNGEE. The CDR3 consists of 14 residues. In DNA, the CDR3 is TGTGCCAGCAGCGTAGCCCTGGGGAAAGAGACCCAGTCCTTC. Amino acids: CASSVALGKETQSF.

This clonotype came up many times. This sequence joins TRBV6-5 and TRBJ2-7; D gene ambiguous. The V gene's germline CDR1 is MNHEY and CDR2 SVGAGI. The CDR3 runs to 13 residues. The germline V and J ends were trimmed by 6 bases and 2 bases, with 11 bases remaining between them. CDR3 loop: CASRPDHPYEQYF. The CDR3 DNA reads TGTGCCAGCAGACCAGACCACCCCTACGAGCAGTACTTC.

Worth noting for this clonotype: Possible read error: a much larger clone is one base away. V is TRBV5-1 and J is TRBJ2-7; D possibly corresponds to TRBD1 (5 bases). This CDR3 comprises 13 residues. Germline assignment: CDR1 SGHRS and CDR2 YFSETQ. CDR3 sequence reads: CASSFGRAYDQYF. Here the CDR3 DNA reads TGCGCCAGCAGCTTCGGCAGGGCCTACGACCAGTACTTC.

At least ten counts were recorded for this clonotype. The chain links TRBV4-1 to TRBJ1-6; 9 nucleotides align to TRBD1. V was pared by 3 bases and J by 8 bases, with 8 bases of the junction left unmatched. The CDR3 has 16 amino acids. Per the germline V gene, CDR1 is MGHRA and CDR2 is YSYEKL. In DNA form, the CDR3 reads TGCGCCAGCAGCCACGGGACAGGGAGGGGAGATTCACCCCTCCACTTT. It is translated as CASSHGTGRGDSPLHF.